This T cell receptor beta chain was documented in a study of identical twins. General observations from the study: Whereas memory repertoires showed no such difference, abundant cord blood beta clonotypes carried fewer insertions. Conclusions were based on cross-sectional statistical analysis, without following the same donors. Excess low generation probability was seen in twin-shared out-of-frame alpha sequences.

In its sample, this clonotype was seen a few times. What it binds is unknown. A template switching step contributed a universal primer site, while unique molecular identifiers were present in the cDNA. A single record per CDR3 protein comes from TCRdb applying MiXCR to the 5' RACE reads. The table has 650,000 to 800,000 distinct CDR3 sequences, roughly 8% seen once. These data were also reused for a study on yellow fever vaccine responses in identical twins.

Sample: PBMCs. This clonotype originated in a woman under 30 in good health.

In nucleotides, the CDR3 is TGTGCCAGCGAGAGACAGCGCTTGAACACCGGGGAGCTGTTTTTT. Residues: CASERQRLNTGELFF. The chain joins TRBV7-8 to TRBJ2-2, with D perhaps matching TRBD1 (5 bases). CDR3 length equals 15 residues. Per the germline V gene, CDR1 is SGHVS and CDR2 is FQNEAQ. The V and J ends lost 8 bases and 1 base respectively, with 14 bases between them.